Sequencing of this T cell receptor (beta chain) was carried out in a study of T cells in localized non-small cell lung cancer. Overall study findings and caveats: Adjacent uninvolved lung had the highest clonality, suggesting focused antigen responses. Overall survival was longer when the density of T cells in the blood was higher. The appearance of a median 57 of the top 100 tumor clones was seen in adjacent lung.

As concerns this clone: Its antigen is unidentified.

The germline gives CDR1 DFQATT, CDR2 SNEGSKA (reference sequence). This CDR3 is 11 amino acids long. V lost 2 bases, J lost 4 bases, and 5 bases lay in between. Using immunoSEQ multiplex PCR, the repertoire was profiled, and TCRdb retains in-frame clones only, with some absent. The profile shows more than 20,000 clones, more than 75% of them singletons. The sequencing used PBMCs, collected before any cancer treatment. The chain combines TRBV20-1 with TRBJ1-2; tentatively, D is TRBD1 (5 bases). The source of this sequence is a woman between 35 and 75 years old with stage II squamous cell lung carcinoma. The CDR3 is CSARQGYGYTF. As DNA, the CDR3 is TGCAGTGCTAGACAGGGCTATGGCTACACCTTC.